A selection of T cell receptor beta chains follows, all from one sample in a study of blood T cells in healthy people across ages. TCRdb used MiXCR to reprocess the 5' RACE reads, holding one entry per CDR3 protein. The sample records 1.5 million to 2 million distinct CDR3 sequences, roughly 27% being singletons. The sequenced sample consisted of blood. These receptors all come from a woman aged 25 to 45 in good health. The CDR3 runs from the conserved cysteine through the conserved F or W. The D gene is left open where the match is weak. Not every row has a clone size; where given, it reads once, few, many or a size class.

v_gene: TRBV29-1; len: 16; d_gene: TRBD1; j_gene: TRBJ1-1; abundance: few; CDR3aa: CSAGGQGVALGTEAFF; CDR3nt: TGCAGCGCCGGGGGGCAGGGGGTAGCGTTGGGCACTGAAGCTTTCTTT
v_gene: TRBV28; len: 19; d_gene: TRBD1; j_gene: TRBJ2-7; abundance: many; CDR3aa: CASSLFAGTGKLGSYEQYF; CDR3nt: TGTGCCAGCAGTTTATTTGCTGGGACAGGGAAATTGGGCTCCTACGAGCAGTACTTC
v_gene: TRBV12-3/TRBV12-4; len: 17; d_gene: NA; j_gene: TRBJ2-6; abundance: NA; CDR3aa: CASTQGGASSGANVLTF; CDR3nt: TGTGCCAGCACTCAAGGAGGGGCGAGCTCTGGGGCCAACGTCCTGACTTTC
v_gene: TRBV27; len: 16; d_gene: NA; j_gene: TRBJ1-6; abundance: NA; CDR3aa: CASQFNLDSNNSPLHF; CDR3nt: TGTGCCAGTCAGTTTAATTTGGACAGCAATAATTCACCCCTCCACTTT
v_gene: TRBV2; len: 14; d_gene: TRBD1; j_gene: TRBJ2-5; abundance: NA; CDR3aa: CASKDRGVGETQYF; CDR3nt: TGTGCCAGTAAGGACAGGGGAGTCGGGGAGACCCAGTACTTC
v_gene: TRBV4-3; len: 15; d_gene: NA; j_gene: TRBJ2-1; abundance: few; CDR3aa: CASSQVGRVYNEQFF; CDR3nt: TGCGCCAGCAGCCAAGTCGGCCGGGTCTACAATGAGCAGTTCTTC
v_gene: TRBV24-1; len: 12; d_gene: NA; j_gene: TRBJ2-1; abundance: many; CDR3aa: CATSDFRNEQFF; CDR3nt: TGTGCCACCAGTGATTTCCGTAATGAGCAGTTCTTC
v_gene: TRBV3-1; len: 16; d_gene: NA; j_gene: TRBJ1-1; abundance: NA; CDR3aa: CASSQQLPTPTVEAFF; CDR3nt: TGTGCCAGCAGCCAACAACTACCGACCCCAACGGTTGAAGCTTTCTTT
v_gene: TRBV7-9; len: 13; d_gene: NA; j_gene: TRBJ2-1; abundance: few; CDR3aa: CASSLRGQETQFF; CDR3nt: TGTGCCAGCAGCTTACGGGGCCAAGAGACCCAGTTCTTC
v_gene: TRBV29-1; len: 12; d_gene: NA; j_gene: TRBJ2-1; abundance: NA; CDR3aa: CSVECGYNEQFF; CDR3nt: TGCAGCGTCGAATGTGGATACAATGAGCAGTTCTTC
v_gene: TRBV12-3/TRBV12-4; len: 15; d_gene: NA; j_gene: TRBJ2-3; abundance: NA; CDR3aa: CATTTATRVTDTQYF; CDR3nt: TGTGCCACCACAACAGCGACAAGGGTCACAGATACGCAGTATTTT
v_gene: TRBV21-1; len: 13; d_gene: NA; j_gene: TRBJ1-2; abundance: few; CDR3aa: CASSKEANYGYTF; CDR3nt: TGTGCCAGCAGCAAAGAGGCGAACTATGGCTACACCTTC
v_gene: TRBV7-2; len: 14; d_gene: NA; j_gene: TRBJ1-1; abundance: NA; CDR3aa: CASSPYGGCTEAFF; CDR3nt: TGTGCCAGCAGCCCTTATGGGGGGTGCACTGAAGCTTTCTTT
v_gene: TRBV10-3; len: 14; d_gene: NA; j_gene: TRBJ2-7; abundance: many; CDR3aa: CAISGIGGPYEQYF; CDR3nt: TGTGCCATCAGTGGGATAGGGGGGCCTTACGAGCAGTACTTC
v_gene: TRBV29-1; len: 15; d_gene: TRBD1; j_gene: TRBJ2-4; abundance: few; CDR3aa: CSVKSGQGAYNEQYF; CDR3nt: TGCAGCGTGAAGTCGGGACAGGGGGCCTACAATGAGCAGTACTTC
v_gene: TRBV29-1; len: 11; d_gene: NA; j_gene: TRBJ1-2; abundance: few; CDR3aa: CSVFENYGYTF; CDR3nt: TGCAGCGTCTTCGAGAACTATGGCTACACCTTC
v_gene: TRBV7-2; len: 19; d_gene: NA; j_gene: TRBJ2-3; abundance: NA; CDR3aa: CASSLVSTEAEGGTDTQYF; CDR3nt: TGTGCCAGCAGCTTAGTTTCGACAGAGGCCGAGGGGGGCACAGATACGCAGTATTTT
v_gene: TRBV4-1; len: 14; d_gene: NA; j_gene: TRBJ2-7; abundance: NA; CDR3aa: CASSRQARPDGQYF; CDR3nt: TGCGCCAGCAGCCGCCAGGCCCGACCGGATGGGCAGTACTTC
v_gene: TRBV27; len: 15; d_gene: TRBD2; j_gene: TRBJ2-1; abundance: many; CDR3aa: CASSLTAGLYNEQFF; CDR3nt: TGTGCCAGCAGTTTAACAGCGGGGTTATACAATGAGCAGTTCTTC
v_gene: TRBV20-1; len: 11; d_gene: NA; j_gene: TRBJ2-5; abundance: many; CDR3aa: CSARDGAAEYF; CDR3nt: TGCAGTGCTAGAGATGGGGCAGCGGAGTACTTC
v_gene: TRBV7-2; len: 19; d_gene: TRBD2; j_gene: TRBJ2-4; abundance: NA; CDR3aa: CASSLAIGTSGTAKNIQYF; CDR3nt: TGTGCCAGCAGCTTAGCCATCGGGACTAGCGGAACAGCCAAAAACATTCAGTACTTC
v_gene: TRBV7-6; len: 13; d_gene: NA; j_gene: TRBJ2-1; abundance: many; CDR3aa: CASSLSSLGEQFF; CDR3nt: TGTGCCAGCAGCTTGAGTAGCTTGGGTGAGCAGTTCTTC
v_gene: TRBV20-1; len: 16; d_gene: TRBD1; j_gene: TRBJ2-1; abundance: NA; CDR3aa: CSARDLKDRGAETQFF; CDR3nt: TGCAGTGCTAGAGATCTTAAGGACAGGGGTGCGGAGACCCAGTTCTTC
v_gene: TRBV6-5; len: 14; d_gene: NA; j_gene: TRBJ2-2; abundance: NA; CDR3aa: CASSSLTRTGELFF; CDR3nt: TGTGCCAGCAGCTCTCTAACCAGAACCGGGGAGCTGTTTTTT
v_gene: TRBV25-1; len: 12; d_gene: NA; j_gene: TRBJ1-3; abundance: NA; CDR3aa: CASSLTGDTIYF; CDR3nt: TGTGCCAGCAGTCTAACCGGGGACACCATATATTTT
v_gene: TRBV18; len: 11; d_gene: NA; j_gene: TRBJ2-2; abundance: many; CDR3aa: CASSPSGELFF; CDR3nt: TGTGCCAGCTCCCCCTCCGGGGAGCTGTTTTTT
v_gene: TRBV5-1; len: 15; d_gene: NA; j_gene: TRBJ2-7; abundance: NA; CDR3aa: CASGLALGGSYEQYF; CDR3nt: TGCGCCAGCGGCTTGGCCTTGGGGGGCTCCTACGAGCAGTACTTC
v_gene: TRBV20-1; len: 17; d_gene: TRBD2; j_gene: TRBJ2-1; abundance: NA; CDR3aa: CSARALAGAIRYNEQFF; CDR3nt: TGCAGTGCTAGAGCCCTAGCGGGGGCGATACGGTACAATGAGCAGTTCTTC
v_gene: TRBV5-1; len: 16; d_gene: NA; j_gene: TRBJ2-7; abundance: many; CDR3aa: CASSLASGGADYEQYF; CDR3nt: TGCGCCAGCAGCTTGGCCAGTGGGGGGGCCGACTACGAGCAGTACTTC
v_gene: TRBV7-2; len: 16; d_gene: NA; j_gene: TRBJ1-6; abundance: NA; CDR3aa: CASTLKGKSYNSPLHF; CDR3nt: TGTGCCAGCACCCTAAAAGGGAAATCCTATAATTCACCCCTCCACTTT
v_gene: TRBV20-1; len: 15; d_gene: NA; j_gene: TRBJ2-3; abundance: NA; CDR3aa: CSAWPSGTRPDTQYF; CDR3nt: TGCAGTGCCTGGCCATCCGGGACCCGTCCAGATACGCAGTATTTT
v_gene: TRBV7-9; len: 16; d_gene: NA; j_gene: TRBJ2-2; abundance: NA; CDR3aa: CASSPPGTPNTGELFF; CDR3nt: TGTGCCAGCAGCCCTCCCGGGACTCCCAACACCGGGGAGCTGTTTTTT
v_gene: TRBV6-2/TRBV6-3; len: 16; d_gene: TRBD2; j_gene: TRBJ2-5; abundance: few; CDR3aa: CASSSTRGGGRETQYF; CDR3nt: TGTGCCAGCAGCTCAACCCGCGGGGGAGGGAGGGAGACCCAGTACTTC
v_gene: TRBV11-2; len: 12; d_gene: NA; j_gene: TRBJ1-1; abundance: NA; CDR3aa: CASSLAQAEAFF; CDR3nt: TGTGCCAGCAGCTTAGCACAAGCTGAAGCTTTCTTT
v_gene: TRBV6-5; len: 12; d_gene: TRBD2; j_gene: TRBJ2-7; abundance: NA; CDR3aa: CASSSSGGGRYF; CDR3nt: TGTGCCAGCAGTTCTAGCGGGGGCGGGAGGTACTTC
v_gene: TRBV5-1; len: 16; d_gene: TRBD2; j_gene: TRBJ2-3; abundance: NA; CDR3aa: CASSTGLALSTDTQYF; CDR3nt: TGCGCCAGCAGCACTGGACTAGCTTTGAGCACAGATACGCAGTATTTT